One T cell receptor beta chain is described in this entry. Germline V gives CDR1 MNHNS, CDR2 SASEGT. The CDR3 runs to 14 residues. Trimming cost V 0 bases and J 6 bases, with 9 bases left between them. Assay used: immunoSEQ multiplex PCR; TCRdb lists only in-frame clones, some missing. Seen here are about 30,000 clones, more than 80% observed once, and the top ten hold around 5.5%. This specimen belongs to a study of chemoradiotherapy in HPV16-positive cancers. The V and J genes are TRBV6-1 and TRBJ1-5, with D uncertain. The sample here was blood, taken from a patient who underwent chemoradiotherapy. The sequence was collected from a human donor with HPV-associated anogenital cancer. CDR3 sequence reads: CASSEAVGSQPQHF. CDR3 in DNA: TGTGCCAGCAGTGAAGCAGTAGGAAGTCAGCCCCAGCATTTT.